The clone carrying this T cell receptor (beta chain) occurred many times. The data were obtained in a study of T cells in Graves' hyperthyroidism and ophthalmopathy. V lost 0 bases to trimming and J lost 3 bases; unmatched junction nucleotides: 2. The germline CDR1 and CDR2 sequences are LGHDT and YNNKEL (reference sequence). The CDR3 spans 16 residues. The investigators amplified TCR beta CDR3 regions from RNA transcripts. During a first-round RT-PCR of the TCR CDR3, the HTBI primer set was used. TCRdb re-called the multiplex PCR reads with MiXCR, one entry per CDR3 protein. Of nearly 250,000 distinct CDR3 sequences listed, over 20% are singletons.

The receptor's source is a woman in her forties with Graves' ophthalmopathy. The V gene is TRBV3-1, the J gene TRBJ2-5; TRBD2 aligns across 12 bases. The sequencing sample was made of blood. The CDR3 bases are TGTGCCAGCAGCCAAGATCGACTAGCGGGAGAAGAGACCCAGTACTTC. As protein: CASSQDRLAGEETQYF.